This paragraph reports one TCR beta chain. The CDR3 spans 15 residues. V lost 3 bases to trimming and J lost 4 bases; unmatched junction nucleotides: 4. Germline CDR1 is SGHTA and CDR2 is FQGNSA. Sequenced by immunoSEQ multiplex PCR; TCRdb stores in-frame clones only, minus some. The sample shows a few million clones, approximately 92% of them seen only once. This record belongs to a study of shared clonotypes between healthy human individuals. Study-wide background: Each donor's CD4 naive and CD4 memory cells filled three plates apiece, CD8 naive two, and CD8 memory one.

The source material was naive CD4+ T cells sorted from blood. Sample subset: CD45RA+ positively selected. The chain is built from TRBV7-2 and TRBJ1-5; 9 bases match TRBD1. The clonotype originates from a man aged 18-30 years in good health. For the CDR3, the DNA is TGTGCCAGCAGCTTGACAGGGGGAGATAATCAGCCCCAGCATTTT. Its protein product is CASSLTGGDNQPQHF.